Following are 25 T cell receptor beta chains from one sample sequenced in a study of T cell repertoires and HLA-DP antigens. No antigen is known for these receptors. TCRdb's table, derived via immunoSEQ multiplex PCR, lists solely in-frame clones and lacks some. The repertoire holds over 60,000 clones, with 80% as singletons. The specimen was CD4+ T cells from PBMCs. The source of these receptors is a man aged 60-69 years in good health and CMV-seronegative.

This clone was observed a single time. CDR3 in amino acids: CATSRGRSGANVLTF. The CDR3 nucleotides read TGTGCCACCAGCAGAGGCAGGTCAGGGGCCAACGTCCTGACTTTC. The V and J genes are TRBV15 and TRBJ2-6; D ambiguous. Germline loops: CDR1 LNHNV, CDR2 YYDKDF (reference sequence). There are 15 residues in the CDR3. V lost 1 base and J lost 4, with 8 bases in between.

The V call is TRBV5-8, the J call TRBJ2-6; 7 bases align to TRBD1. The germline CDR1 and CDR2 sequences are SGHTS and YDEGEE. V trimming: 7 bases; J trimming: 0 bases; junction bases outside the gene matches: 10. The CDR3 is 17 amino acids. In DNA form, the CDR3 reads TGTGCCAGCGCCCTGGGACAGAAGTTCTCTGGGGCCAACGTCCTGACTTTC. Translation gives CASALGQKFSGANVLTF.

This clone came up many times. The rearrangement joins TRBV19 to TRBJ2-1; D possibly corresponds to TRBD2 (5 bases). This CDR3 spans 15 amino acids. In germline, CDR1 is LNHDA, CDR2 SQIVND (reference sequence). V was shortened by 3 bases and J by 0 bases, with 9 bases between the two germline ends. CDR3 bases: TGTGCCAGTAGTATGGGTCGGGGCTCCTACAATGAGCAGTTCTTC. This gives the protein CASSMGRGSYNEQFF.

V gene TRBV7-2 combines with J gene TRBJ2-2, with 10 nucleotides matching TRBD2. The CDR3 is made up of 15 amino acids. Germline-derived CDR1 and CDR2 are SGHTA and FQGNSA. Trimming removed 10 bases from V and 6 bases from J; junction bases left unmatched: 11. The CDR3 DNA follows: TGTGCCACCCACCAGCGGGGGGGGGCGGCCGGGGAGCTGTTTTTT. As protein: CATHQRGGAAGELFF.

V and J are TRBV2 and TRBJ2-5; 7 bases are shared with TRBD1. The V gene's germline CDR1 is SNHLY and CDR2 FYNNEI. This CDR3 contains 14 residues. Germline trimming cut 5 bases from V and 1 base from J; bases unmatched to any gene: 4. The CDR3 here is CASSYRGFQETQYF. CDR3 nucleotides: TGTGCCAGCAGTTACAGGGGCTTCCAAGAGACCCAGTACTTC.

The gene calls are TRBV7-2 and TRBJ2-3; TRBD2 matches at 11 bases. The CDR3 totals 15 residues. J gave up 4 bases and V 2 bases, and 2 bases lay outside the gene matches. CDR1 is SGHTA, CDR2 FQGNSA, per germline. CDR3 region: CASSLTSGSADTQYF. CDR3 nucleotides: TGTGCCAGCAGCTTAACTAGCGGGAGTGCAGATACGCAGTATTTT.

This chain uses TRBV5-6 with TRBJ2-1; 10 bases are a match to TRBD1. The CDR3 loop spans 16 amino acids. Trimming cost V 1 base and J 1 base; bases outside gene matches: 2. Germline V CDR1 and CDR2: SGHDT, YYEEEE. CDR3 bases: TGTGCCAGCAGCTTGCCGGGACAGGGGTCCTACAATGAGCAGTTCTTC. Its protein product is CASSLPGQGSYNEQFF.

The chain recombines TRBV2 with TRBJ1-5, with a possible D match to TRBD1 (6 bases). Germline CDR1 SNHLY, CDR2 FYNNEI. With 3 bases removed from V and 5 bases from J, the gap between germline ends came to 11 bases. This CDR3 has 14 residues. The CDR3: CASSDKQGYQPQHF. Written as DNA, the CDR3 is TGTGCCAGCAGTGATAAACAGGGATATCAGCCCCAGCATTTT.

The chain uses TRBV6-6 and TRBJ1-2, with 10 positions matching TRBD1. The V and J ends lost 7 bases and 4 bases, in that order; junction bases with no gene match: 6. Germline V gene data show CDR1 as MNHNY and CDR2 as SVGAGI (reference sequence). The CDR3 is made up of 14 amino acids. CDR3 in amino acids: CASIPGTGVYGYTF. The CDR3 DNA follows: TGTGCCAGCATTCCCGGGACAGGGGTCTATGGCTACACCTTC.

The CDR3 loop is CASSPNAGSDEQFF. In DNA form, the CDR3 reads TGTGCCAGCAGCCCGAATGCGGGGTCCGATGAGCAGTTCTTC. V and J are TRBV5-6 and TRBJ2-1; D possibly corresponds to TRBD2 (6 bases). The CDR3 loop spans 14 amino acids. Trimming shortened V by 4 bases and J by 8 bases, and 16 bases separated the two germline ends. CDR1 is SGHDT, CDR2 YYEEEE, per germline.

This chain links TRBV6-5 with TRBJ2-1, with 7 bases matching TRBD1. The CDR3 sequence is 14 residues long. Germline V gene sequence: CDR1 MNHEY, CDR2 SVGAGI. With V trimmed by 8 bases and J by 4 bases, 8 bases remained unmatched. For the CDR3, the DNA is TGTGCCAGCGGAACGACAGGGTTATACAATGAGCAGTTCTTC. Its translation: CASGTTGLYNEQFF.

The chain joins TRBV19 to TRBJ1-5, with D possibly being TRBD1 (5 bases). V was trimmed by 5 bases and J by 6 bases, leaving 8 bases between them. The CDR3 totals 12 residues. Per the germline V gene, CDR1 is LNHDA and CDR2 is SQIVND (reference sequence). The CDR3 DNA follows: TGTGCCAGTAGTTTTAGGGGTCAGCCCCAGCATTTT. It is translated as CASSFRGQPQHF.

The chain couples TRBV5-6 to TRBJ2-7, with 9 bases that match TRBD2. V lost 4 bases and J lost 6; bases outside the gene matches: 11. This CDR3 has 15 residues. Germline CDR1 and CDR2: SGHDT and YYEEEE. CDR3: CASSNVGAAGGEQYF. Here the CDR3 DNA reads TGTGCCAGCAGCAATGTAGGGGCAGCGGGGGGCGAGCAGTACTTC.

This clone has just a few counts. In DNA form, the CDR3 reads TGTGCCAGTATGCCAGGACAGGGGGCCAGAGGAAACACCATATATTTT. Amino acid sequence: CASMPGQGARGNTIYF. The genes are TRBV19 and TRBJ1-3; 11 positions match TRBD1. With V trimmed by 7 bases and J by 4 bases, 9 bases remained unmatched. CDR1 LNHDA and CDR2 SQIVND come from the germline V gene (reference sequence). There are 16 residues in the CDR3.

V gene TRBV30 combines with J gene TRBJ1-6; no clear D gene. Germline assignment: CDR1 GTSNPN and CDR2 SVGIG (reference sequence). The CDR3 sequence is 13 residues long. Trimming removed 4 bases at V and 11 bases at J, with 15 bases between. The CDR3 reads CAWIAGDGAPLHF. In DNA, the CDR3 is TGTGCCTGGATTGCGGGAGACGGGGCACCCCTCCACTTT.

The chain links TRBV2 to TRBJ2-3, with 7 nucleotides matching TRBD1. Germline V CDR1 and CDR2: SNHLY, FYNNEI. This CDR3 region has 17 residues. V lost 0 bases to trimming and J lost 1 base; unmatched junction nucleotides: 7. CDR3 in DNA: TGTGCCAGCAGTGAAGCTCCGACAGGGAGTGGCACAGATACGCAGTATTTT. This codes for CASSEAPTGSGTDTQYF.

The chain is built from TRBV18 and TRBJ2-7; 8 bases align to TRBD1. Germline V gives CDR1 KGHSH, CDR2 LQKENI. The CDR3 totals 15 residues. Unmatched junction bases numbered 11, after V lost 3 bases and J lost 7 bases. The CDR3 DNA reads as TGTGCCAGCTCACCCGGGACAGGTAGGGTGAGGGAGCAGTACGTC. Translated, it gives CASSPGTGRVREQYV.

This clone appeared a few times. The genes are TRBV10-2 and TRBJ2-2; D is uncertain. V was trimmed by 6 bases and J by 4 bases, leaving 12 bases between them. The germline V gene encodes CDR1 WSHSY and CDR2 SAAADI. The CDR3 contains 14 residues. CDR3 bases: TGCGCCAGCAGGCGTACAGAGACCACCGGGGAGCTGTTTTTT. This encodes CASRRTETTGELFF.

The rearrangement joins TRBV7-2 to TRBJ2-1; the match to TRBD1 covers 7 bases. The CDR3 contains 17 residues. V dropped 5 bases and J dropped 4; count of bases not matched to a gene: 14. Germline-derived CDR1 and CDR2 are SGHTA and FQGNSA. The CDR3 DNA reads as TGTGCCAGCAGCCTCCGGGACAGCCCTGACCTTTACAATGAGCAGTTCTTC. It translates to CASSLRDSPDLYNEQFF.

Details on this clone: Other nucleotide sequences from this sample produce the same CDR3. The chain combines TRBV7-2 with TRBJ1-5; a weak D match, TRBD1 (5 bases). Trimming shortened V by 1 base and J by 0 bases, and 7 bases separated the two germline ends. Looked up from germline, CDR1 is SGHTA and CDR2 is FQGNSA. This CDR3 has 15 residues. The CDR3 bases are TGTGCCAGCAGCTTAGGGGGCCTTAGCAATCAGCCCCAGCATTTT. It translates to CASSLGGLSNQPQHF.

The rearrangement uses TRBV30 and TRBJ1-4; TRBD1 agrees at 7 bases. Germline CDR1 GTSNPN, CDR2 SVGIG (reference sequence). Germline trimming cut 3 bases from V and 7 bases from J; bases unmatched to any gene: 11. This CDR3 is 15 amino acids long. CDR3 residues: CAWSLTGAGGEKLFF. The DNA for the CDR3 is TGTGCCTGGAGCCTAACAGGGGCGGGGGGTGAAAAACTGTTTTTT.

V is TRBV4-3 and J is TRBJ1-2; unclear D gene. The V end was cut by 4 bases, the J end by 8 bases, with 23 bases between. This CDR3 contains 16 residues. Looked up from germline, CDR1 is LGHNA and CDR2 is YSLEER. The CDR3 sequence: CASSLSGTPSAGGYTF. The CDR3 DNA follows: TGCGCCAGCAGCCTCAGCGGAACCCCAAGCGCCGGCGGCTACACCTTC.

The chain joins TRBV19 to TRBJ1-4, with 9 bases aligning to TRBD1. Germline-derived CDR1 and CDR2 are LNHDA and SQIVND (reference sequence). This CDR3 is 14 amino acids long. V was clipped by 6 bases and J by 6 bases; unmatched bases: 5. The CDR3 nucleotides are TGTGCCAGTAGCCCGACAGGGGGGGATGAAAAACTGTTTTTT. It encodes CASSPTGGDEKLFF.

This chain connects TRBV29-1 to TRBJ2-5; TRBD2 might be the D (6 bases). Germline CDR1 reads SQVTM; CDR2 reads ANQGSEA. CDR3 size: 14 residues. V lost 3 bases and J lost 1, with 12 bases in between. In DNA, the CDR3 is TGCAGCGTTGAGGGAGGAAATTTCCAAGAGACCCAGTACTTC. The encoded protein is CSVEGGNFQETQYF.

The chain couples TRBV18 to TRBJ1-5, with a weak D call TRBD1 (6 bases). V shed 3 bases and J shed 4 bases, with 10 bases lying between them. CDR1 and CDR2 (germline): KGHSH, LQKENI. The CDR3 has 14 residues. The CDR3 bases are TGTGCCAGCTCACCTGACAGGACAAATCAGCCCCAGCATTTT. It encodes CASSPDRTNQPQHF.